Detailed here is one TCR beta chain. The target antigen is unknown. This likely reflects a read error, since a far larger clone is one base away. The sample belongs to a study of PD-1 blockade in mismatch repair-deficient tumors. Across the whole study: All were previously treated, progressing patients with some twelve mismatch repair-deficient cancer types.

Regarding the study as a whole: After pembrolizumab, tumor-resident clones rose rapidly, then generally contracted before radiologic responses.

This CDR3 is built from 14 residues. Germline CDR1 SQVTM, CDR2 ANQGSEA. PCR or immunohistochemistry showed mismatch repair deficiency in every enrolled patient. TCR sequencing covered three patients who responded to pembrolizumab. Here immunoSEQ multiplex PCR was the method, and the copy in TCRdb shows in-frame clones only, minus some. Here the sample spans 120,000 or so clones, around 87% being singletons. The material was peripheral blood, obtained 44 weeks after starting pembrolizumab. The gene calls are TRBV29-1 and TRBJ1-2; 8 bases map to TRBD1. The TCR comes from an adult with mismatch repair-deficient cancer. CDR3 sequence reads: CSVVPGTGAYGYSF. CDR3 in DNA: TGCAGCGTTGTGCCCGGGACAGGAGCCTATGGCTACTCCTTC.